The T cell receptor beta chain under discussion was sequenced for a study of OX40 agonist ivuxolimab in advanced cancers. As for the study in general: Cancers in dose escalation were hepatocellular, melanoma, renal cell and head and neck.

Trimming removed 2 bases at V and 1 base at J, with 10 bases between. Germline V gene lookup returns CDR1 MNHNY and CDR2 SVGAGI (reference sequence). The CDR3 has 15 residues. This table comes from immunoSEQ multiplex PCR, and its TCRdb copy is limited to in-frame clones, with some not included. The table has around 66,000 clones, 80% to 95% seen once. The sequencing here drew on CD4+ or CD8+ T cells sorted from blood, taken in a trial of the OX40 agonist ivuxolimab. This rearrangement joins TRBV6-6 to TRBJ2-3; D may correspond to TRBD1 or TRBD2 (5 bases each). This TCR derives from an adult with an advanced solid tumor such as melanoma, head and neck, liver or kidney cancer. The CDR3 nucleotides read TGTGCCAGCAGTTACCGGGGACCTCGCACAGATACGCAGTATTTT. It translates to CASSYRGPRTDTQYF.